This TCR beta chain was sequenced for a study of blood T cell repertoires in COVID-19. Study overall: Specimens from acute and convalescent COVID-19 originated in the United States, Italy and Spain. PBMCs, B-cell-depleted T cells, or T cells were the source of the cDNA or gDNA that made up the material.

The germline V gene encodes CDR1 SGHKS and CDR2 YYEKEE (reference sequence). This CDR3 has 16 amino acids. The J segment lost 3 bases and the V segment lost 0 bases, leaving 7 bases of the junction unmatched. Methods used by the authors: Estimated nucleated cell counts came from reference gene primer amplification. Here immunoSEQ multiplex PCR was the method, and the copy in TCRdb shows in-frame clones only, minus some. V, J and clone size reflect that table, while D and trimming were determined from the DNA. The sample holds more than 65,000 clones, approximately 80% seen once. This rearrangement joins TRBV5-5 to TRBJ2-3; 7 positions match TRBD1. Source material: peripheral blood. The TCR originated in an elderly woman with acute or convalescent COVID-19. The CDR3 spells CASSLGAQGVTDTQYF. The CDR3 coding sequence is TGTGCCAGCAGCTTGGGTGCCCAGGGGGTAACAGATACGCAGTATTTT.